A single T cell receptor (beta chain) is shown here with its context. V lost 0 bases and J lost 6, with 11 bases in between. The CDR3 totals 14 residues. CDR1 is SGHTA and CDR2 is FQGTGA in the germline V gene. The data were taken from a study of control samples from healthy donors and cancer patients. The data were produced by immunoSEQ multiplex PCR, yet TCRdb's version contains in-frame clones alone and is incomplete. This table holds around 110,000 clones, 70% to 90% found once. The receptor comes from a woman in her 70s in good health. V and J are TRBV7-3 and TRBJ1-1; TRBD1 might be the D (5 bases). The sequencing sample was made of blood. This CDR3 is CASSLTGTAAEAFF. Here the CDR3 DNA reads TGTGCCAGCAGCTTAACAGGGACTGCCGCTGAAGCTTTCTTT.